These 18 T cell receptor beta chains share one sample of origin, sequenced in a study of technical replicates of blood from a few donors. Libraries were prepared by immunoSEQ multiplex PCR; TCRdb keeps only in-frame clonotypes and omits some of them. Of tens of thousands of clones listed, 95% to 97% are singletons. Sequenced sample: T cells isolated from PBMCs. These receptors were obtained from a human donor in good health.

This chain connects TRBV6-6 to TRBJ1-1; a weak D match, TRBD1 (6 bases). Germline V gene sequence: CDR1 MNHNY, CDR2 SVGAGI (reference sequence). This CDR3 has 14 amino acids. V dropped 0 bases and J dropped 3 bases, with 8 bases sitting between them. Here the CDR3 DNA reads TGTGCCAGCAGTTACTCGCCAGGGGACACTGAAGCTTTCTTT. This gives the protein CASSYSPGDTEAFF.

This clone was seen once. The chain carries TRBV2 and TRBJ2-1; D possibly corresponds to TRBD1 (6 bases). Germline loops: CDR1 SNHLY, CDR2 FYNNEI. The V end lost 8 bases, the J end lost 6 bases, and 14 bases lay between the germline ends. The CDR3 contains 13 residues. The CDR3 DNA follows: TGTGCCAGCTCTTATAGAGGGGGCAATGAGCAGTTCTTC. The encoded protein is CASSYRGGNEQFF.

This clone was recorded once. The rearrangement uses TRBV7-2 and TRBJ1-3; D is ambiguous. The CDR3 has 16 residues. CDR1 and CDR2 from the germline V gene are SGHTA and FQGNSA. The germline V and J ends were trimmed by 2 bases and 3 bases, with 14 bases remaining between them. The CDR3 DNA is TGTGCCAGCAGCTTACTCGACTTAGCTTTTGGAAACACCATATATTTT. Amino acids: CASSLLDLAFGNTIYF.

The chain is built from TRBV18 and TRBJ2-3; D perhaps matches TRBD2 (5 bases). V was trimmed by 3 bases and J by 4 bases, leaving 17 bases between them. The CDR3 runs to 16 residues. Germline values: CDR1 KGHSH, CDR2 LQKENI. CDR3 protein: CASSPTRGSLADTQYF. The CDR3 DNA reads TGTGCCAGCTCACCGACCCGGGGTTCCCTCGCAGATACGCAGTATTTT.

The chain employs TRBV5-4 and TRBJ2-3, with 10 nucleotides matching TRBD2. V lost 4 bases, J lost 6 bases, and 8 bases stayed unmatched. The CDR3 extends over 15 amino acids. Germline lookup yields CDR1 SGHNT and CDR2 YYREEE (reference sequence). This chain's CDR3 is CASSPGLAGADTQYF. In DNA form, the CDR3 reads TGTGCCAGCAGCCCCGGGCTAGCGGGAGCCGATACGCAGTATTTT.

The J gene is TRBJ2-3, the V gene TRBV30; 14 bases fit TRBD2. CDR3 size: 19 residues. V gave up 1 base and J gave up 4 bases; unmatched junction bases: 13. Per germline, CDR1 GTSNPN and CDR2 SVGIG (reference sequence). CDR3 loop: CAWSGIGTSGSTVPDTQYF. CDR3 DNA: TGTGCCTGGAGTGGGATAGGGACTAGCGGGAGTACGGTACCAGATACGCAGTATTTT.

This sequence joins TRBV9 and TRBJ2-7; no reliable D call. This CDR3 has 14 amino acids. Trimming stripped 3 bases from V and 5 bases from J, with 15 bases between. Per the germline V gene, CDR1 is SGDLS and CDR2 is YYNGEE. CDR3 DNA sequence: TGTGCCAGCAGCGGTCCTGGGCCGGCTAACGAGCAGTACTTC. Translating gives CASSGPGPANEQYF.

Note on this clone: At one end, the junction sequence differs from germline, possibly due to a read error. This chain connects TRBV2 to TRBJ2-3, with 13 bases identical to TRBD2. Germline lookup yields CDR1 SNHLY and CDR2 FYNNEI. This CDR3 comprises 12 residues. The CDR3, as DNA: TGTGCCAGCAAAGGACTAGCGGGAGTACCCATTTTT. Translated, it gives CASKGLAGVPIF.

The V call is TRBV10-3, the J call TRBJ2-7; D is perhaps TRBD2 (5 bases). The CDR3 totals 13 residues. V was trimmed by 1 base and J by 5 bases, leaving 9 bases between them. From germline, CDR1 is ENHRY and CDR2 SYGVKD. CDR3 amino acids: CAISEYRGDEQYF. In nucleotides, the CDR3 is TGTGCCATCAGTGAGTATCGGGGTGACGAGCAGTACTTC.

V and J are TRBV5-6 and TRBJ2-3, with 8 bases matching TRBD1. Germline CDR1 reads SGHDT; CDR2 reads YYEEEE. The CDR3 loop spans 11 amino acids. The V and J ends lost 7 bases and 8 bases, in that order; junction bases with no gene match: 3. The CDR3 DNA is TGTGCCAGCGGTCAGGGGGCTACGCAGTATTTT. As protein: CASGQGATQYF.

About this clone: Germline is not matched at one junction end, which may reflect a read error. The V and J genes are TRBV27 and TRBJ2-7, with a weak D call TRBD2 (6 bases). Per germline, CDR1 MNHEY and CDR2 SMNVEV (reference sequence). The CDR3 has 13 amino acids. In DNA, the CDR3 is TGTGCCACCAGTCCGGGACTTTGGTACGAGCAGTACTTC. Translated: CATSPGLWYEQYF.

The chain couples TRBV10-1 to TRBJ2-2, with D possibly matching TRBD1 (6 bases). Trimming cost V 5 bases and J 5 bases, with 12 bases left between them. The germline V gene encodes CDR1 WNHNN and CDR2 SYGVQD (reference sequence). CDR3 length equals 14 residues. CDR3 residues: CASSPLTGTGELFF. In nucleotides, the CDR3 is TGCGCCAGCAGTCCACTTACAGGGACCGGGGAGCTGTTTTTT.

This chain connects TRBV19 to TRBJ1-2; D possibly corresponds to TRBD1 (6 bases). The V gene lost 5 bases and the J gene lost 7 bases, with 20 bases spanning the gap. The germline V gene encodes CDR1 LNHDA and CDR2 SQIVND (reference sequence). The CDR3 has 15 residues. The CDR3 coding sequence is TGTGCCAGTAGTTATTTCTTGGGGGCGCCTGGTGGCTACACCTTC. This translates into CASSYFLGAPGGYTF. Full variable domain (remainder filled in from reference TRBV19 and TRBJ1-2): DGGITQSPKYLFRKEGQNVTLSCEQNLNHDAMYWYRQDPGQGLRLIYYSQIVNDFQKGDIAEGYSVSREKKESFPLTVTSAQKNPTAFYLCASSYFLGAPGGYTFGSGTRLTVV.

The V gene is TRBV29-1, the J gene TRBJ2-6; TRBD1 agrees at 8 bases. Per the germline V gene, CDR1 is SQVTM and CDR2 is ANQGSEA. Trimming cost V 1 base and J 0 bases; bases outside gene matches: 5. The CDR3 has 17 residues. The chain's CDR3 is CSVEVDRVRSGANVLTF. The CDR3 nucleotides are TGCAGCGTTGAAGTGGACAGGGTGCGCTCTGGGGCCAACGTCCTGACTTTC.

CDR3 sequence: CASSPNWTGSEKLFF. The CDR3 region has the DNA TGTGCCAGCAGTCCGAACTGGACAGGGTCTGAAAAACTGTTTTTT. The chain uses TRBV5-6 and TRBJ1-4; 8 bases match TRBD1. CDR3 length: 15 residues. The V gene's germline CDR1 is SGHDT and CDR2 YYEEEE. Germline trimming cut 5 bases from V and 7 bases from J; bases unmatched to any gene: 10.

This clone appeared a single time. The rearrangement uses TRBV19 and TRBJ1-1; TRBD1 aligns across 7 bases. V trimming: 4 bases; J trimming: 0 bases; junction bases outside the gene matches: 5. The CDR3 is made up of 15 amino acids. Per the germline V gene, CDR1 is LNHDA and CDR2 is SQIVND (reference sequence). CDR3 sequence: CASSKSGGLNTEAFF. As DNA, the CDR3 is TGTGCCAGTAGTAAATCAGGGGGACTGAACACTGAAGCTTTCTTT. The variable domain in full, with the rest retrieved from reference TRBV19 and TRBJ1-1, is DGGITQSPKYLFRKEGQNVTLSCEQNLNHDAMYWYRQDPGQGLRLIYYSQIVNDFQKGDIAEGYSVSREKKESFPLTVTSAQKNPTAFYLCASSKSGGLNTEAFFGQGTRLTVV.

The V and J genes are TRBV11-3 and TRBJ2-1; TRBD2 aligns across 10 bases. The CDR3 sequence is 14 residues long. Germline CDR1 SGHNT, CDR2 YENEEA. The ends lost 3 bases at V and 12 bases at J; junction bases unmatched: 8. CDR3 sequence reads: CASSLTSGQGGQFF. In DNA form, the CDR3 reads TGTGCCAGCAGCTTGACTAGCGGGCAGGGGGGGCAGTTCTTC.

This clone was counted a single time. The chain combines TRBV7-9 with TRBJ1-1; no clear D gene. CDR1 SEHNR and CDR2 FQNEAQ come from the germline V gene (reference sequence). The CDR3 covers 12 residues. V gave up 7 bases and J gave up 9 bases, with 15 bases separating them. The CDR3 region is CASTEGGWKAFF. The CDR3 DNA sequence: TGTGCCAGCACCGAGGGAGGTTGGAAAGCTTTCTTT.